This T cell receptor beta chain stems from a study of human T cells and chemical hapten exposure. The time point: patch test 2, 6 weeks after DPC sensitization. Treatment denoted: therapeutic diphenylcyclopropenone sensitization with weekly scalp DPC. TCRdb recomputed calls from the RACE reads with MiXCR, one row per CDR3 protein. This table holds about 85,000 distinct CDR3 sequences, around 10% found once. The V end was cut by 5 bases, the J end by 4 bases, with 14 bases between. The germline V gene has CDR1 ENHRY and CDR2 SYGVKD. CDR3 length: 15 amino acids. Sequences were derived from whole blood, sampled in connection with sensitization to the hapten diphenylcyclopropenone (DPC). This chain links TRBV10-3 with TRBJ2-2; no clear D. The sequence was collected from a man aged 18 to 30 with alopecia areata. Some clones in this sample may be carry-over from other donors' samples. CDR3 loop: CAISSPSWATGELFF. CDR3 in DNA: TGTGCCATCAGTTCTCCCTCCTGGGCCACCGGGGAGCTGTTTTTT.